The next 17 T cell receptor beta chains were all read from a single sample in a study of Tregs in tolerant kidney transplant recipients. Some clones are missing from TCRdb's copy, which holds only in-frame ones; the method was immunoSEQ multiplex PCR. In all, the sample yields roughly 53,000 clones. Sample: CD4+ T cells from blood, taken before the transplant. The receptors stem from a human donor who received a combined kidney and bone marrow transplant.

The CDR3 sequence is CASSSGEADEQFF. Partial CDR3 DNA: TGTGCCAGCAGCTCAGGGGAGGCGGATGAG. The chain couples TRBV7-8 to TRBJ2-1; D may correspond to TRBD1 or TRBD2 (6 bases each). The CDR3 end lies 3 residues beyond the end of the read and is filled in from the germline J gene. CDR1 SGHVS and CDR2 FQNEAQ come from the germline V gene. With 4 bases removed from V and 8 bases from J, the gap between germline ends came to 12 bases. The CDR3 totals 13 residues.

Note on this clone: The CDR3 is cut off 3 residues early in the read; its end comes from the germline J gene. The rearrangement links TRBV5-4 to TRBJ1-2; possibly TRBD1 for D (5 bases). This CDR3 has 15 residues. The germline CDR1 and CDR2 sequences are SGHNT and YYREEE (reference sequence). The ends were cut back, 4 bases at V and 5 bases at J, with 18 bases in the middle. CDR3 loop: CASSRSDMDGYGYTF. CDR3 DNA, as far as it was read: TGTGCCAGCAGCCGGTCGGACATGGATGGGTATGGC.

Comment on this clone: The read ends 3 residues before the CDR3 terminus; that terminus is restored from the germline J gene. The rearrangement joins TRBV11-3 to TRBJ2-5; D perhaps matches TRBD1 (5 bases). Trimming pared 5 bases from V and 4 bases from J, leaving 11 bases between. Germline CDR1 reads SGHNT; CDR2 reads YENEEA. This CDR3 has 13 residues. CDR3 amino acids: CASSLERGETQYF. The sequenced CDR3 bases are TGTGCCAGCAGCCTCGAAAGGGGAGAGACC.

Remarks on this clone: The CDR3 end lies 3 residues beyond the end of the read and is filled in from the germline J gene. The chain is built from TRBV7-7 and TRBJ2-5, with 8 bases lining up with TRBD2. The CDR3 has 15 amino acids. CDR1 and CDR2 from the germline V gene are SSHAT and FNYEAQ (reference sequence). V dropped 4 bases and J dropped 1; count of bases not matched to a gene: 5. The sequenced CDR3 bases are TGTGCCAGCAGCTCTAATCGGGGGGGCCAAGAGACC. This sequence encodes CASSSNRGGQET. Given in full, the CDR3 is CASSSNRGGQETQYF.

For this clone: The read is 3 residues too short to cover the CDR3 end, so that end is filled in from the germline J gene. The J gene is TRBJ2-3, the V gene TRBV18, with 8 bases identical to TRBD2. The V gene's germline CDR1 is KGHSH and CDR2 LQKENI. CDR3 length: 19 residues. V lost 0 bases to trimming and J lost 3 bases; unmatched junction nucleotides: 14. CDR3 loop: CASSPPSRLRRGATDTQYF. Incomplete CDR3 DNA: TGTGCCAGCTCACCACCGTCGAGATTACGGCGGGGGGCGACAGATACG.

About this clone: The sequenced fragment ends 3 residues before the CDR3 boundary, so the rest is inferred from the germline J gene. The V gene is TRBV6-4, the J gene TRBJ2-3, with D hard to call. The CDR3 extends over 16 amino acids. V lost 3 bases to trimming and J lost 0 bases, with 13 bases between them. CDR1 and CDR2 from the germline V gene are MRHNA and SNTAGT. CDR3 sequence reads: CASSEMYAASTDTQYF. Partial CDR3 DNA: TGTGCCAGCAGTGAGATGTACGCGGCTAGCACAGATACG.

To note about this clone: The observed sequence ends 3 residues before the CDR3 terminus, with the missing tail filled in from the germline J gene. This chain connects TRBV2 to TRBJ1-3; D is uncertain. Germline assignment: CDR1 SNHLY and CDR2 FYNNEI. The CDR3 length is 13 residues. The DNA read from the CDR3 is TGTGCCAGCAGAACCGACCGGACTGGGACC. It yields the protein CASRTDRTGT. The CDR3 reads in full as CASRTDRTGTIYF.

With regard to this clone: The read finishes 3 residues shy of the CDR3 end, and the germline J gene is used to complete it. The V gene is TRBV2, the J gene TRBJ1-2; the match to TRBD1 covers 7 bases. The CDR3 has 13 amino acids. Germline lookup yields CDR1 SNHLY and CDR2 FYNNEI. CDR3 DNA (partial): TGTGCCAGCAGTACCTCTCTACAGGGGAAC. Its translation: CASSTSLQGN. The entire CDR3 protein is CASSTSLQGNYTF.

Incomplete CDR3 DNA: TGTGCCAGCACCCGGTGGCTAGCGGGACACGAG. It codes for CASTRWLAGHE. The full CDR3 protein reads CASTRWLAGHEQYF. The V gene is TRBV6-2 or TRBV6-3, the J gene TRBJ2-7; 9 bases match TRBD2. Read data end 3 residues before the CDR3 end; the end is taken from the germline J gene. The ends lost 7 bases at V and 5 bases at J; junction bases unmatched: 9. CDR3 length: 14 residues. CDR1 and CDR2 from the germline V gene are MNHEY and SVGEGT.

To note about this clone: With the read ending 3 residues before the CDR3 end, the germline J gene is used to fill in that end. The V call is TRBV5-4, the J call TRBJ1-1; tentatively, D is TRBD1 (5 bases). The V gene's germline CDR1 is SGHNT and CDR2 YYREEE (reference sequence). The CDR3 has 14 residues. The V end was cut by 1 base, the J end by 2 bases, with 9 bases between. The CDR3 DNA, read in part, is TGTGCCAGCAGCTTGTGGGGGGTAAACACTGAA. It yields the protein CASSLWGVNTE. The complete CDR3 reads CASSLWGVNTEAFF.

Turning to this clone: The read gets to within 3 residues of the CDR3 end, and the germline J gene fills in the rest. The V gene is TRBV19, the J gene TRBJ2-1; TRBD2 might be the D (6 bases). Germline-derived CDR1 and CDR2 are LNHDA and SQIVND (reference sequence). This CDR3 comprises 16 residues. V gave up 6 bases and J gave up 4 bases, with 19 bases separating them. CDR3 bases read: TGTGCCAGTAGCGACAATCGGCGAGCGGGTTACAATGAG. Protein: CASSDNRRAGYNE. The full CDR3 protein is CASSDNRRAGYNEQFF.

A word on this clone: Sequencing ends 3 residues short of the CDR3 end; the germline J gene provides the rest. The chain employs TRBV10-3 and TRBJ2-7, with 14 nucleotides matching TRBD2. The junction had 8 bases not matched to a gene; V was cut back by 7 bases and J by 6 bases. Germline loops: CDR1 ENHRY, CDR2 SYGVKD. This CDR3 spans 15 amino acids. The CDR3 spells CAITPGLAGEGEQYF. CDR3 DNA (partial): TGTGCCATCACCCCGGGACTAGCGGGAGAGGGCGAG.

As regards this clone: The CDR3 extends 3 residues past the end of the read, so its final part is completed from the germline J gene. The chain carries TRBV23-1 and TRBJ1-3; D ambiguous. TRBV23-1 is reported as an ORF; its role is uncertain. The CDR3 sequence is 13 residues long. V lost 1 base and J 2 bases, leaving 3 bases between the germline ends. Partial CDR3 DNA: TGCGCCAGCAGTCAATTCGCTGGAAACACC. Translated, it gives CASSQFAGNT. In full, the CDR3 is CASSQFAGNTIYF.

Of note for this clone: Read sequence stops 3 residues before the CDR3 end, and the germline J gene provides the missing end. The rearrangement uses TRBV20-1 and TRBJ2-2, with TRBD2 matching 13 bases. The CDR3 runs 16 residues. V trimming: 0 bases; J trimming: 8 bases; junction bases outside the gene matches: 6. Germline V gene sequence: CDR1 DFQATT, CDR2 SNEGSKA (reference sequence). The chain's CDR3 is CSARDSTSGGKGELFF. Incomplete CDR3 DNA: TGCAGTGCTAGAGATTCGACTAGCGGGGGGAAAGGGGAG.

Comment on this clone: The read terminates 3 residues before the CDR3 end, so the remaining end is supplied by the germline J gene. V is TRBV13 and J is TRBJ2-7, with 7 nucleotides matching TRBD2. Looked up from germline, CDR1 is PRHDT and CDR2 is FYEKMQ (reference sequence). The CDR3 is 15 residues long. The V segment lost 1 base and the J segment 0 bases; nucleotides outside the gene matches: 3. The CDR3 protein is CASSLASGPSYEQYF. The part of the CDR3 DNA that was read is TGTGCCAGCAGCTTAGCTAGCGGTCCCTCCTACGAG. Full variable domain (outside the CDR3, taken from reference TRBV13 and TRBJ2-7): AAGVIQSPRHLIKEKRETATLKCYPIPRHDTVYWYQQGPGQDPQFLISFYEKMQSDKGSIPDRFSAQQFSDYHSELNMSSLELGDSALYFCASSLASGPSYEQYFGPGTRLTVT.

On this clone: From the germline J gene comes the end of the CDR3, since the read stops 3 residues before it. V is TRBV2 and J is TRBJ2-7; 11 bases map to TRBD1. Germline values: CDR1 SNHLY, CDR2 FYNNEI. V shed 4 bases, J shed 3 bases, and the junction held 14 bases outside the gene matches. This CDR3 has 18 residues. This CDR3 reads CASSALRDRGSGGYEQYF. CDR3 DNA (partial): TGTGCCAGCAGTGCCCTCCGGGACAGGGGGTCGGGGGGCTACGAG.

The CDR3 sequence is CASTRTSGSYEQYF. The CDR3 bases that were read are TGTGCCAGCACCAGGACTAGCGGGAGTTACGAG. The chain has TRBV6-2 or TRBV6-3 and TRBJ2-7; TRBD2 agrees at 13 bases. Read coverage stops 3 residues before the CDR3 terminus; the germline J gene supplies the remainder. This CDR3 contains 14 residues. From germline, CDR1 is MNHEY and CDR2 SVGEGT. The J segment lost 4 bases and the V segment lost 7 bases, leaving 4 bases of the junction unmatched.